Listed below are T cell receptor beta chains from one sample, sequenced in a study of neurological immune-mediated disorders. TCRdb re-derived calls from the 5' RACE reads in MiXCR, one entry per CDR3 protein. The sample has tens of thousands of distinct CDR3 sequences, just under 4% seen once. The material sequenced was CD4+ T cells from blood. These receptors all come from a woman aged 40 to 55 with multiple sclerosis. Both conserved end residues are part of each CDR3. A D gene is named only where the DNA matches it firmly. Clone size is given as once, few, many or a size class.

TRBV7-4	many	TRBJ2-1	TRBD2	TGTGCCAGCAGCTTCCCTCTCAGCGGGGGGGGCAATGAGCAGTTCTTC	CASSFPLSGGGNEQFF
TRBV5-5	many	TRBJ1-1	-	TGTGCCAGCAGCTTGGATGCAGGAAACACTGAAGCTTTCTTT	CASSLDAGNTEAFF
TRBV3-1	many	TRBJ1-4	-	TGTGCCAGCAGCCGCCAGGGGCTTGGAGAAAAACTGTTTTTT	CASSRQGLGEKLFF
TRBV20-1	many	TRBJ2-3	-	TGCAGTGCCAAGCTGGGGGCCCCAGCTGGTACGCAGTATTTT	CSAKLGAPAGTQYF
TRBV7-9	many	TRBJ1-2	-	TGTGCCAGCAGCTTAGCCAGGGTTGGCTACACCTTC	CASSLARVGYTF
TRBV5-6	many	TRBJ2-6	-	TGTGCCAGCAGCTTGGCCCTCTCTGGGGCCAACGTCCTGACTTTC	CASSLALSGANVLTF
TRBV2	many	TRBJ2-2	-	TGTGCCAGCCGAGGAGCGGGCCTTGGCACCGGGGAGCTGTTTTTT	CASRGAGLGTGELFF
TRBV11-2	many	TRBJ2-1	TRBD1	TGTGCCAGCTCCCACCGGGACAGACGTTACAATGAGCAGTTCTTC	CASSHRDRRYNEQFF
TRBV20-1	many	TRBJ2-1	-	TGCAGTGCTTCCGAGGTTGAGCAGTTCTTC	CSASEVEQFF
TRBV11-3	many	TRBJ2-2	TRBD2	TGTGCCAGCAGCCTGCAAGCGGGAGCCGGGGAGCTGTTTTTT	CASSLQAGAGELFF
TRBV21-1	many	TRBJ2-7	-	TGTGCCAGCAGCAAAGGAAGCGAGACAGGGGCCTACGAGCAGTACTTC	CASSKGSETGAYEQYF
TRBV4-2	many	TRBJ1-2	TRBD1	TGTGCCAGCAGCCAACGGACAGGGGAAATTGGCTACACCTTC	CASSQRTGEIGYTF
TRBV9	many	TRBJ2-4	-	TGTGCCAGCAGCTCAGGGGGGACTAAAAACATTCAGTACTTC	CASSSGGTKNIQYF
TRBV5-1	many	TRBJ2-2	TRBD2	TGCGCCAGCGACGACCTTAGCGGGGGGAACACCGGGGAGCTGTTTTTT	CASDDLSGGNTGELFF